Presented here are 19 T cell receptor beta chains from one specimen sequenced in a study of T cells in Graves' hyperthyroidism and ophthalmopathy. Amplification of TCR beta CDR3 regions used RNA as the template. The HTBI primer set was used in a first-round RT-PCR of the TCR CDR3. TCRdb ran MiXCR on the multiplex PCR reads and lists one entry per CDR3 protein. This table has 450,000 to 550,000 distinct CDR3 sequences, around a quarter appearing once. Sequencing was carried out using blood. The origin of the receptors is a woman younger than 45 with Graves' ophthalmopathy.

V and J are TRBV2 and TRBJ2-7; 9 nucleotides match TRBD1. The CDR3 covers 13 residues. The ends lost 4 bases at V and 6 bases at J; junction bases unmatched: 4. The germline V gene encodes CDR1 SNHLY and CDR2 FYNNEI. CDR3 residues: CASSGGTGTEQYF. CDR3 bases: TGTGCCAGCAGTGGAGGGACAGGGACCGAGCAGTACTTC.

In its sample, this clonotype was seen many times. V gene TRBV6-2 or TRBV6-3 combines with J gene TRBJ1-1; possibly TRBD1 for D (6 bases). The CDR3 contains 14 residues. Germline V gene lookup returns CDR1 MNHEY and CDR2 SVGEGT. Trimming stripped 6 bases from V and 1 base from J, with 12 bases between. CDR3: CASSRGQTNTEAFF. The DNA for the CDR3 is TGTGCCAGCAGCCGTGGACAGACGAACACTGAAGCTTTCTTT.

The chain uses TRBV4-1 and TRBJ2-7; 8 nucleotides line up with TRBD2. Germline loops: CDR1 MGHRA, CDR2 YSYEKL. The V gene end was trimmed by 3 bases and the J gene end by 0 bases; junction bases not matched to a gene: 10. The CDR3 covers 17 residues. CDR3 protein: CASSQHPAGAHSYEQYF. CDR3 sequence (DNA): TGCGCCAGCAGCCAGCATCCAGCGGGAGCGCACTCCTACGAGCAGTACTTC.

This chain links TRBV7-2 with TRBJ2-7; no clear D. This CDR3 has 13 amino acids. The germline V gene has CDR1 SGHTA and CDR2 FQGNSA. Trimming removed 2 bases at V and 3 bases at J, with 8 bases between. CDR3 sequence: CASSLYPYYEQYF. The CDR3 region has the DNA TGTGCCAGCAGCTTATATCCTTACTACGAGCAGTACTTC. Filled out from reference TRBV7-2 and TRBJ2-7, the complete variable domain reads GAGVSQSPSNKVTEKGKDVELRCDPISGHTALYWYRQSLGQGLEFLIYFQGNSAPDKSGLPSDRFSAERTGGSVSTLTIQRTQQEDSAVYLCASSLYPYYEQYFGPGTRLTVT.

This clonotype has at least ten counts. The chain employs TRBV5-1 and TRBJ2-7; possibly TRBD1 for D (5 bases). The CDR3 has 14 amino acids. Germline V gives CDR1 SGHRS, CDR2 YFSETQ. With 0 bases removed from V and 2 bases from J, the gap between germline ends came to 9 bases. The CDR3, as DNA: TGCGCCAGCAGCTTGGGGACACCGACCTACGAGCAGTACTTC. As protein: CASSLGTPTYEQYF.

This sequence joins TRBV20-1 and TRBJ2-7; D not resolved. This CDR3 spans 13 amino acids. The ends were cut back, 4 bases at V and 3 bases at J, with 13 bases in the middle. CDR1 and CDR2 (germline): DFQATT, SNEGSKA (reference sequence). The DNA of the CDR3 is TGCAGTGCTACCGACAAGGACCACTACGAGCAGTACTTC. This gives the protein CSATDKDHYEQYF.

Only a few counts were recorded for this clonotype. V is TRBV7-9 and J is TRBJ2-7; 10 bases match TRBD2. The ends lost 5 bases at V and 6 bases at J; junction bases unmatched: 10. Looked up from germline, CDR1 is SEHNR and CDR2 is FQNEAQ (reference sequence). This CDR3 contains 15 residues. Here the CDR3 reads CASSDHSGGRSEQYF. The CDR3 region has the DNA TGTGCCAGCAGCGACCATAGCGGGGGGCGCTCCGAGCAGTACTTC.

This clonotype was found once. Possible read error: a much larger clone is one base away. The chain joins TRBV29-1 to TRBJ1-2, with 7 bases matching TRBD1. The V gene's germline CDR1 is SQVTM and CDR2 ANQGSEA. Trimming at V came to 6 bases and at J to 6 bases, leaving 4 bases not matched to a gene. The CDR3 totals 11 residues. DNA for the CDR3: TGCAGCGTGATGACAGGGAATGGCTACACCTTC. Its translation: CSVMTGNGYTF.

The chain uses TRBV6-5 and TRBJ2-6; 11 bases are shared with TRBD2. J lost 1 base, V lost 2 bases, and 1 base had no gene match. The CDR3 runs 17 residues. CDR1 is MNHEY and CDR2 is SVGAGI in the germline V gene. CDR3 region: CASSYASGRSGANVLTF. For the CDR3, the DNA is TGTGCCAGCAGTTACGCTAGCGGGAGGTCTGGGGCCAACGTCCTGACTTTC.

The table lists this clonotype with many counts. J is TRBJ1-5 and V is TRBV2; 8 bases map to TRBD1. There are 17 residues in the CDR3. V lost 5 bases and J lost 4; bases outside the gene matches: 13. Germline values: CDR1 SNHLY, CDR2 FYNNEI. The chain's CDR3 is CASSPLDRGGTNQPQHF. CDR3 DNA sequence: TGTGCCAGCAGTCCTCTCGACAGGGGAGGAACAAATCAGCCCCAGCATTTT.

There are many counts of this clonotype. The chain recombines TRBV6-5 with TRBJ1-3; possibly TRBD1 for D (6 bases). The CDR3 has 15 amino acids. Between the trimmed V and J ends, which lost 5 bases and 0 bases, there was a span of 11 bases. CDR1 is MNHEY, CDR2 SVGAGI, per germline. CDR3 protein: CASSNRVSSGNTIYF. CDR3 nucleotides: TGTGCCAGCAGTAACAGGGTCAGCTCTGGAAACACCATATATTTT.

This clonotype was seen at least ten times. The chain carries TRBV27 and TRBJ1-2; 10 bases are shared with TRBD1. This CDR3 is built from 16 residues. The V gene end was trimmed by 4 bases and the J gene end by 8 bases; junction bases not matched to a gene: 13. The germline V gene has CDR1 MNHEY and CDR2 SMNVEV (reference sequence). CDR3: CASSSGTTGTGEGYTF. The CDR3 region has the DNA TGTGCCAGCAGTTCCGGAACGACAGGGACAGGGGAAGGCTACACCTTC.

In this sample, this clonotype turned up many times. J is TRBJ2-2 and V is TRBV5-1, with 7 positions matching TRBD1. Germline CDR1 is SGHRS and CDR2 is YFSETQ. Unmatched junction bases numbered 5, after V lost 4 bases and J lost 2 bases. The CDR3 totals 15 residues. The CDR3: CASSVGGPNTGELFF. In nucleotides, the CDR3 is TGCGCCAGCAGCGTAGGGGGCCCTAACACCGGGGAGCTGTTTTTT. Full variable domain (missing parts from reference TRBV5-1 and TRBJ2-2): KAGVTQTPRYLIKTRGQQVTLSCSPISGHRSVSWYQQTPGQGLQFLFEYFSETQRNKGNFPGRFSGRQFSNSRSEMNVSTLELGDSALYLCASSVGGPNTGELFFGEGSRLTVL.

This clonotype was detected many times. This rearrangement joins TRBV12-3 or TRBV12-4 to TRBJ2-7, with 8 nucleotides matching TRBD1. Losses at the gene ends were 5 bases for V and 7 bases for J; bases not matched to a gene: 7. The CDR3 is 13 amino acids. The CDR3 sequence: CASSPQGAGEQYF. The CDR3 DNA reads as TGTGCCAGCAGTCCGCAGGGGGCGGGGGAGCAGTACTTC.

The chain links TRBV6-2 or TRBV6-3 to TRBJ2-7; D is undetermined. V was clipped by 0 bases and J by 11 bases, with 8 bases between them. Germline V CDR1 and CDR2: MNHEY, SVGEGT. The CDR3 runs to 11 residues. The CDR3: CASSYSGKEYF. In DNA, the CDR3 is TGTGCCAGCAGTTACTCAGGGAAAGAGTACTTC.

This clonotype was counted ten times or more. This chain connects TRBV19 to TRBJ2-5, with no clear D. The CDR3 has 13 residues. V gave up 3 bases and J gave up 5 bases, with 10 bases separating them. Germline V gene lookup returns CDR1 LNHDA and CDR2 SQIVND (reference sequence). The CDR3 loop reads CASSMGNRETQYF. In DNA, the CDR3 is TGTGCCAGTAGTATGGGGAATCGGGAGACCCAGTACTTC.

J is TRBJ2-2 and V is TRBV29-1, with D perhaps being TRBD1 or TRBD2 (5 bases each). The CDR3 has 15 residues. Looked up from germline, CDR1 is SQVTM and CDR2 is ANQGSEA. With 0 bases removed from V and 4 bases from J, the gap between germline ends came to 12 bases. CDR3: CSVEENAGTTGELFF. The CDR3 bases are TGCAGCGTTGAAGAAAACGCAGGGACCACCGGGGAGCTGTTTTTT.

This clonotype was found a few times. CDR3 in DNA: TGCAGCGTTAGGGACATGAGTTACGAGCAGTACTTC. It encodes CSVRDMSYEQYF. The V and J genes are TRBV29-1 and TRBJ2-7; the D gene is possibly TRBD1 (6 bases). The CDR3 totals 12 residues. Per germline, CDR1 SQVTM and CDR2 ANQGSEA. V lost 5 bases and J 4 bases, leaving 12 bases between the germline ends.

CDR3 DNA sequence: TGCAGCGTTGACAGGCACATGAACACTGAAGCTTTCTTT. Translating it yields CSVDRHMNTEAFF. The chain recombines TRBV29-1 with TRBJ1-1; no firm D call. The CDR3 consists of 13 residues. Germline values: CDR1 SQVTM, CDR2 ANQGSEA. Trimming cost V 3 bases and J 0 bases, with 8 bases left between them.